The clone carrying this TCR beta chain was seen just once. This record comes from a study of shared clonotypes between healthy human individuals. For the study at large: Per donor, CD8 memory used one plate, CD8 naive used two, CD4 memory used three and CD4 naive used three.

Positively selected for CCR7, the CD45RO-negative cells used as naive CD8 cells excluded terminally differentiated effector memory CD45RA+ cells. V lost 4 bases, J lost 9 bases, and 10 bases lay in between. Germline loops: CDR1 MNHEY, CDR2 SMNVEV (reference sequence). The length of the CDR3 is 12 residues. Sorted-subset replicate PCR reactions were performed with about 190 ng DNA, corresponding to 25,000 to 35,000 T cell genomes. As processed by the authors: Filtering differed for immunoSEQ, which gave only junction sequences without quality scores. The data were produced by immunoSEQ multiplex PCR, yet TCRdb's version contains in-frame clones alone and is incomplete. That table furnishes V, J and clone size, whereas the DNA furnished D and trimming. The sample lists fewer than 1 million clones; approximately 96% were seen once.

V and J are TRBV27 and TRBJ2-1; TRBD2 might be the D (5 bases). The sample consisted of naive CD8+ T cells sorted from blood. This TCR was recovered from a man aged 30 to 45 in good health. The CDR3 sequence is CASSSSSREQFF. The CDR3 DNA is TGTGCCAGCAGTTCGTCTAGCCGTGAGCAGTTCTTC.